Listed below are T cell receptor beta chains from one sample, sequenced in a study of graft-versus-host responses after intestinal transplantation. Profiling relied on immunoSEQ multiplex PCR, and the TCRdb table lists in-frame clones only, not all of them. The sample lists about 9,600 clones, around 88% occurring once. The specimen comprised ileum tissue, sampled just over 700 days after intestinal transplantation. The receptors stem from a human patient who received an intestinal transplant, so some T cells may come from the graft donor. Each CDR3 is given without its conserved first and last residue. The order of the fields is V gene, J gene, CDR3 protein.

v_gene: TRBV11-2; j_gene: TRBJ2-7; CDR3aa: ASTQPGTSGYEQY
v_gene: TRBV7-9; j_gene: TRBJ2-3; CDR3aa: ASSLFRDTDTQY
v_gene: TRBV7-6; j_gene: TRBJ1-5; CDR3aa: ASSLGASNGQPQH
v_gene: TRBV7-9; j_gene: TRBJ2-1; CDR3aa: ASSLVGGSSYNEQF
v_gene: TRBV6-1; j_gene: TRBJ2-3; CDR3aa: ASNPRTPRTDTQY
v_gene: TRBV18; j_gene: TRBJ2-2; CDR3aa: ASSIPSEPNTGELF
v_gene: TRBV6-5; j_gene: TRBJ2-1; CDR3aa: ASSFFRPGLNEQF
v_gene: TRBV6-6; j_gene: TRBJ2-7; CDR3aa: ATSRREENEQY
v_gene: TRBV11-2; j_gene: TRBJ2-3; CDR3aa: ASSQPGVTQY
v_gene: TRBV2; j_gene: TRBJ1-5; CDR3aa: ASRAGHNSNQPQH
v_gene: TRBV18; j_gene: TRBJ2-3; CDR3aa: ASSPGLAGSTDTQY
v_gene: TRBV6-6; j_gene: TRBJ2-7; CDR3aa: ASSTPLGEGNEQY
v_gene: TRBV10-2; j_gene: TRBJ2-7; CDR3aa: ATSPGTEYEQY
v_gene: TRBV4-2; j_gene: TRBJ2-1; CDR3aa: ASSQDLGGSYNEQF
v_gene: TRBV6-6; j_gene: TRBJ2-1; CDR3aa: ASSQDRTYNEQF
v_gene: TRBV5-4; j_gene: TRBJ2-5; CDR3aa: ASSSGQIQETQY
v_gene: TRBV19; j_gene: TRBJ2-1; CDR3aa: ASSPTSGRFSYNEQF
v_gene: TRBV19; j_gene: TRBJ2-7; CDR3aa: ASSMGQEQY
v_gene: TRBV10-2; j_gene: TRBJ2-3; CDR3aa: ASRDSVGLTDTQY
v_gene: TRBV30; j_gene: TRBJ2-1; CDR3aa: AWSVTSGQGQF
v_gene: TRBV30; j_gene: TRBJ2-3; CDR3aa: AWSVRSDTQY
v_gene: TRBV15; j_gene: TRBJ2-5; CDR3aa: ATSRDGTETQY
v_gene: TRBV6-6; j_gene: TRBJ1-4; CDR3aa: ASRWGQGTREKLF
v_gene: TRBV19; j_gene: TRBJ2-5; CDR3aa: ASSIDRASKTQY
v_gene: TRBV10-1; j_gene: TRBJ2-1; CDR3aa: ASRQRSGGPYNEQF
v_gene: TRBV4-2; j_gene: TRBJ2-3; CDR3aa: ASSQVPLASTDTQY
v_gene: TRBV10-1; j_gene: TRBJ2-1; CDR3aa: ASSRGGNNEQF
v_gene: TRBV19; j_gene: TRBJ2-1; CDR3aa: ASTPHPPIAGPYNEQF
v_gene: TRBV28; j_gene: TRBJ1-1; CDR3aa: ASSLRFRAF
v_gene: TRBV10-2; j_gene: TRBJ1-1; CDR3aa: ASSRMGGPAANTEAF
v_gene: TRBV7-2; j_gene: TRBJ1-5; CDR3aa: ASSPLDRDVSNQPQH
v_gene: TRBV6-6; j_gene: TRBJ1-1; CDR3aa: ASSYSGEAF
v_gene: TRBV6-5; j_gene: TRBJ2-1; CDR3aa: ASSYSSNEQF
v_gene: TRBV19; j_gene: TRBJ1-1; CDR3aa: ATTGRGTEAF
v_gene: TRBV2; j_gene: TRBJ1-4; CDR3aa: ASRGRTAGEKLF
v_gene: TRBV7-9; j_gene: TRBJ2-5; CDR3aa: ASSLGGAQETQY
v_gene: TRBV6-5; j_gene: TRBJ2-3; CDR3aa: ASSYLLAGGEDTQY
v_gene: TRBV5-1; j_gene: TRBJ1-4; CDR3aa: ASSSGRGGSNEKLF
v_gene: TRBV6-5; j_gene: TRBJ2-5; CDR3aa: ASSYSFRPRTQY
v_gene: TRBV7-7; j_gene: TRBJ2-5; CDR3aa: ASSRAGGAETQY
v_gene: TRBV7-3; j_gene: TRBJ1-3; CDR3aa: ASSPSSPRHRNTIY